The rows below give T cell receptor beta chains drawn from one sample of a study of blood T cells in healthy people across ages. Via MiXCR, TCRdb re-called the 5' RACE reads, giving one row per CDR3 protein. Of around 1,500,000 distinct CDR3 sequences listed, about 28% are singletons. The sample comprised blood. The receptors were sampled from a woman aged 25 to 39 in good health. Both conserved end residues are part of each CDR3. The D gene is left open where the match is weak. Rows give clone size only sometimes, using once, few, many, or a class for an expanded clone.

d_gene: -
abundance: many
v_gene: TRBV12-3/TRBV12-4
j_gene: TRBJ1-5
len: 14
CDR3nt: TGTGCCAGCAGTTTCGGGGCAGCCGGCGGGGCCCAGCATTTT
CDR3aa: CASSFGAAGGAQHF

d_gene: -
abundance: many
v_gene: TRBV5-1
j_gene: TRBJ2-4
len: 14
CDR3nt: TGCGCCAGCAGCTTGGACGTCACCAAAAACATTCAGTACTTC
CDR3aa: CASSLDVTKNIQYF

d_gene: TRBD2
abundance: few
v_gene: TRBV6-5
j_gene: TRBJ2-1
len: 15
CDR3nt: TGTGCCAGCAGGAACCTAGCGGGAGCCTGCAATGAGCAGTTCTTC
CDR3aa: CASRNLAGACNEQFF

d_gene: -
abundance: -
v_gene: TRBV5-6
j_gene: TRBJ2-1
len: 11
CDR3nt: TGTGCCAGCAGCTACCAGGACTTTATGTTCTTC
CDR3aa: CASSYQDFMFF

d_gene: -
abundance: few
v_gene: TRBV7-6
j_gene: TRBJ2-5
len: 16
CDR3nt: TGTGCCAGCAGCCTCAGACGGGACACACCTCAAGAGACCCAGTACTTC
CDR3aa: CASSLRRDTPQETQYF

d_gene: -
abundance: -
v_gene: TRBV9
j_gene: TRBJ1-2
len: 17
CDR3nt: TGTGCCAGCAGCGCTGCGGGGACCCCGGGACGGCTCTATGGCTACACCTTC
CDR3aa: CASSAAGTPGRLYGYTF

d_gene: -
abundance: -
v_gene: TRBV27
j_gene: TRBJ2-3
len: 17
CDR3nt: TGTGCCAGCAGTCCATCTGGTAACAGGGTTTACACAGATACGCAGTATTTT
CDR3aa: CASSPSGNRVYTDTQYF

d_gene: -
abundance: -
v_gene: TRBV7-2
j_gene: TRBJ2-1
len: 14
CDR3nt: TGTGCCAGCAGCCCCCCGGACTGGCACAATGAGCAGTTCTTC
CDR3aa: CASSPPDWHNEQFF

d_gene: -
abundance: many
v_gene: TRBV20-1
j_gene: TRBJ2-4
len: 10
CDR3nt: TGCAGTGCTAGCCCCGAGGAAACGTACTTC
CDR3aa: CSASPEETYF

d_gene: -
abundance: many
v_gene: TRBV4-3
j_gene: TRBJ2-5
len: 18
CDR3nt: TGCGCCAGCAGCCAGGGCGTGGGAGGAGGGCAGGGCCAAGAGACCCAGTACTTC
CDR3aa: CASSQGVGGGQGQETQYF

d_gene: -
abundance: -
v_gene: TRBV10-3
j_gene: TRBJ1-1
len: 15
CDR3nt: TGTGCCTTCAGTGAGCGAGGGAAAGACGGCACTGAAGCTTTCTTT
CDR3aa: CAFSERGKDGTEAFF

d_gene: -
abundance: -
v_gene: TRBV7-9
j_gene: TRBJ2-3
len: 15
CDR3nt: TGTGCCAGCAGCTTAAGGTCGGGAACAGGAGATACGCAGTATTTT
CDR3aa: CASSLRSGTGDTQYF

d_gene: -
abundance: -
v_gene: TRBV20-1
j_gene: TRBJ1-5
len: 15
CDR3nt: TGCAGTGCTCCTGAAGGTGGCAGCATCAATCAGCCCCAGCATTTT
CDR3aa: CSAPEGGSINQPQHF

d_gene: TRBD2
abundance: -
v_gene: TRBV18
j_gene: TRBJ2-1
len: 13
CDR3nt: TGTGCCAGCCCACCATTAGCGGGAGATGAGCAGTTCTTC
CDR3aa: CASPPLAGDEQFF

d_gene: TRBD2
abundance: -
v_gene: TRBV14
j_gene: TRBJ2-1
len: 16
CDR3nt: TGTGCCAGCAGCCAAGATGCGGGACTAGCGGGGGCTGAGCAGTTCTTC
CDR3aa: CASSQDAGLAGAEQFF

d_gene: TRBD2
abundance: -
v_gene: TRBV20-1
j_gene: TRBJ2-1
len: 14
CDR3nt: TGCAGTGCTACCCAACTAGCGGGGTCCTACGAGCAGTTCTTC
CDR3aa: CSATQLAGSYEQFF

d_gene: -
abundance: many
v_gene: TRBV5-1
j_gene: TRBJ2-7
len: 13
CDR3nt: TGTGCCAGCAGTTTTGGGCAGGGGAACGAGCAGTACTTC
CDR3aa: CASSFGQGNEQYF

d_gene: -
abundance: few
v_gene: TRBV18
j_gene: TRBJ2-7
len: 14
CDR3nt: TGTGCCAGCTCACCGGCAGGACCAGCCTACGAGCAGTACTTC
CDR3aa: CASSPAGPAYEQYF

d_gene: TRBD1
abundance: -
v_gene: TRBV5-1
j_gene: TRBJ1-1
len: 14
CDR3nt: TGCGCCAGCAGCTCGGGACAGGGCGCCCAAGAAGCTTTCTTT
CDR3aa: CASSSGQGAQEAFF

d_gene: TRBD2
abundance: -
v_gene: TRBV28
j_gene: TRBJ2-1
len: 16
CDR3nt: TGTGCCAGCAGGACCCATAGCGGGAGGGTCGTATCTGAGCAGTTCTTC
CDR3aa: CASRTHSGRVVSEQFF

d_gene: -
abundance: few
v_gene: TRBV7-3
j_gene: TRBJ2-3
len: 14
CDR3nt: TGTGCCAGCAGAGACGTGGGGGAGTCAGATACGCAGTATTTT
CDR3aa: CASRDVGESDTQYF

d_gene: -
abundance: few
v_gene: TRBV7-6
j_gene: TRBJ1-1
len: 14
CDR3nt: TGTGCCAGCAGCTCCTTGGACGGCAACACTGAAGCTTTCTTT
CDR3aa: CASSSLDGNTEAFF

d_gene: TRBD1
abundance: few
v_gene: TRBV5-6
j_gene: TRBJ2-1
len: 16
CDR3nt: TGTGCCAGCAGCTTGCGTTTTGCAGGGGGTTACAATGAGCAGTTCTTC
CDR3aa: CASSLRFAGGYNEQFF

d_gene: -
abundance: few
v_gene: TRBV27
j_gene: TRBJ1-1
len: 8
CDR3nt: TGTGCCAGTCGAAAAGCTTTCTTT
CDR3aa: CASRKAFF

d_gene: -
abundance: -
v_gene: TRBV10-1
j_gene: TRBJ2-5
len: 12
CDR3nt: TGCGCCAGCAGTGAGTCTACGGAGACCCAGTACTTC
CDR3aa: CASSESTETQYF

d_gene: TRBD1
abundance: -
v_gene: TRBV20-1
j_gene: TRBJ2-1
len: 15
CDR3nt: TGCAGTGCTAGAGCCCCCGGGACAGGGGATGATGAGCAGTTCTTC
CDR3aa: CSARAPGTGDDEQFF

d_gene: -
abundance: many
v_gene: TRBV7-9
j_gene: TRBJ2-3
len: 14
CDR3nt: TGTGCCAGCAGCTTAGTTCCAGGCCCGGATACGCAGTATTTT
CDR3aa: CASSLVPGPDTQYF

d_gene: -
abundance: -
v_gene: TRBV7-2
j_gene: TRBJ2-5
len: 13
CDR3nt: TGTACCAGCAGCCCGCCATCGAGGGAGACCCAGTACTTC
CDR3aa: CTSSPPSRETQYF

d_gene: -
abundance: -
v_gene: TRBV5-1
j_gene: TRBJ2-5
len: 20
CDR3nt: TGCGCCAGCAGCTTGACTCCCCTTGGTTCTAGCCACTCCATACAAGAGACCCAGTACTTC
CDR3aa: CASSLTPLGSSHSIQETQYF

d_gene: TRBD2
abundance: -
v_gene: TRBV27
j_gene: TRBJ2-5
len: 17
CDR3nt: TGTGCCAGCAGTCTGACCGGGGAGGGACTTATACAAGAGACCCAGTACTTC
CDR3aa: CASSLTGEGLIQETQYF

d_gene: -
abundance: many
v_gene: TRBV27
j_gene: TRBJ2-7
len: 13
CDR3nt: TGTGCCAGCAGTTTACTAGGTACCTATGAGCAGTACTTC
CDR3aa: CASSLLGTYEQYF

d_gene: TRBD1
abundance: few
v_gene: TRBV20-1
j_gene: TRBJ1-5
len: 15
CDR3nt: TGCAGTGCCGGACAGGGGGCGGTCGGCAATCAGCCCCAGCATTTT
CDR3aa: CSAGQGAVGNQPQHF

d_gene: TRBD1
abundance: -
v_gene: TRBV20-1
j_gene: TRBJ2-3
len: 15
CDR3nt: TGCAGTGCCCGGAGGTGGGACAGGGGCACAGATACGCAGTATTTT
CDR3aa: CSARRWDRGTDTQYF

d_gene: TRBD1
abundance: few
v_gene: TRBV9
j_gene: TRBJ2-5
len: 16
CDR3nt: TGTGCCAGCAGCGTAGGGGACCCTAGACAGGGAGAGACCCAGTACTTC
CDR3aa: CASSVGDPRQGETQYF

d_gene: -
abundance: few
v_gene: TRBV20-1
j_gene: TRBJ2-5
len: 14
CDR3nt: TGCAGTCAGGGGGCGGGGGGGTTTTCAGAGACCCAGTACTTC
CDR3aa: CSQGAGGFSETQYF

d_gene: -
abundance: -
v_gene: TRBV7-9
j_gene: TRBJ2-1
len: 15
CDR3nt: TGTGCCAGCAGCCCAGGACTGTTCTCCTACAATGAGCAGTTCTTC
CDR3aa: CASSPGLFSYNEQFF

d_gene: -
abundance: few
v_gene: TRBV29-1
j_gene: TRBJ2-7
len: 13
CDR3nt: TGCAGCGTTGATTTCGGAACGGGGGCCGAGCAGTACTTC
CDR3aa: CSVDFGTGAEQYF

d_gene: -
abundance: -
v_gene: TRBV5-5
j_gene: TRBJ1-4
len: 13
CDR3nt: TGTGCCAGCAGCGGGGACGGTAATGAAAAACTGTTTTTT
CDR3aa: CASSGDGNEKLFF

d_gene: -
abundance: -
v_gene: TRBV5-5
j_gene: TRBJ2-1
len: 13
CDR3nt: TGTGCCAGCAGCTTCAGCTTCTACAATGAGCAGTTCTTC
CDR3aa: CASSFSFYNEQFF

d_gene: -
abundance: few
v_gene: TRBV11-2
j_gene: TRBJ1-1
len: 12
CDR3nt: TGTGCCAGCAGCTTACTCGGTTCTGAAGCTTTCTTT
CDR3aa: CASSLLGSEAFF

d_gene: -
abundance: -
v_gene: TRBV27
j_gene: TRBJ1-1
len: 14
CDR3nt: TGTGCCAGCAGTTTTCTGGGTCAGAGCACTGAAGCTTTCTTT
CDR3aa: CASSFLGQSTEAFF

d_gene: -
abundance: -
v_gene: TRBV5-1
j_gene: TRBJ2-1
len: 14
CDR3nt: TGCGCCAGCAGCCCGGGTGGGGCCTACGGTGAGCAGTTCTTC
CDR3aa: CASSPGGAYGEQFF

d_gene: TRBD2
abundance: many
v_gene: TRBV11-2
j_gene: TRBJ2-1
len: 16
CDR3nt: TGTGCCAGCAGCGTGGATAGCGGGGGGGCCGCGGGTGAGCAGTTCTTC
CDR3aa: CASSVDSGGAAGEQFF

d_gene: TRBD2
abundance: many
v_gene: TRBV20-1
j_gene: TRBJ2-1
len: 17
CDR3nt: TGCAGTGCCTTAACGGCTAGCGGGGGGATCTCCTACAATGAGCAGTTCTTC
CDR3aa: CSALTASGGISYNEQFF

d_gene: -
abundance: few
v_gene: TRBV7-9
j_gene: TRBJ1-5
len: 15
CDR3nt: TGTGCCAGCAGCCGCGTCGACAGTACCCAATCAGCCCAGCATTTT
CDR3aa: CASSRVDSTQSAQHF

d_gene: -
abundance: -
v_gene: TRBV5-1
j_gene: TRBJ1-1
len: 12
CDR3nt: TGCGCCAGCAGCTTTAATAGGGTTGCGGCTTTCTTT
CDR3aa: CASSFNRVAAFF

d_gene: TRBD2
abundance: many
v_gene: TRBV5-5
j_gene: TRBJ2-7
len: 16
CDR3nt: TGTGCCAGCAGCGTGACTAGCGGGAGCGGGACCTACGAGCAGTACTTC
CDR3aa: CASSVTSGSGTYEQYF